A single sample gave rise to the 21 T cell receptor beta chains below, sequenced in a study of early T cells in non-severe SARS-CoV-2 infection. TCRdb reprocessed the 5' RACE reads with MiXCR, giving one entry per CDR3 protein. The sample yields roughly 70,000 distinct CDR3 sequences, roughly 21% seen once. Here the sequenced sample was whole blood, taken at baseline. The receptors were sampled from an adult who was a healthcare worker with PCR-confirmed SARS-CoV-2 infection or an uninfected control (not recorded which).

The gene calls are TRBV12-3 or TRBV12-4 and TRBJ1-1, with D perhaps TRBD1 (5 bases). With 8 bases removed from V and 2 bases from J, the gap between germline ends came to 12 bases. This CDR3 has 13 amino acids. The CDR3 is CASSTWDNTEAFF. The CDR3 DNA is TGTGCCAGCTCCACCTGGGACAACACTGAAGCTTTCTTT.

The sample holds a few counts of this clonotype. The CDR3 region has the DNA TGTGCCAGCTCACCAACCATGAGCTCCTATAATTCACCCCTCCACTTT. Residues: CASSPTMSSYNSPLHF. The chain has TRBV18 and TRBJ1-6; no definite D call. CDR1 and CDR2 from the germline V gene are KGHSH and LQKENI. The CDR3 extends over 16 amino acids. Deletions cut 2 bases from V and 0 bases from J, with 8 bases between.

The gene calls are TRBV12-3 or TRBV12-4 and TRBJ2-7; D uncertain. V was cut by 6 bases and J by 1 base, with 13 bases left in between. There are 14 residues in the CDR3. The CDR3 region has the DNA TGTGCCAGCAGCCCTTTCCTAAGGTCCTACGAGCAGTACTTC. It specifies CASSPFLRSYEQYF.

The V call is TRBV9, the J call TRBJ2-7; TRBD1 agrees at 7 bases. The CDR3 length is 12 residues. Germline loops: CDR1 SGDLS, CDR2 YYNGEE. Unmatched junction bases numbered 4, after V lost 4 bases and J lost 6 bases. CDR3 in DNA: TGTGCCAGCAGCAACAACAGGGGCGAGCAGTACTTC. It is translated as CASSNNRGEQYF.

This clonotype appeared a few times. The chain couples TRBV6-2 or TRBV6-3 to TRBJ2-7; D might be TRBD1 or TRBD2, each matching 6 bases. The CDR3 has 15 residues. Germline CDR1 reads MNHEY; CDR2 reads SVGEGT. V shed 7 bases and J shed 1 base, with 17 bases lying between them. The CDR3 nucleotides are TGTGCCAGCATAAGCGGTGGAGGGGGTTCCTACGAGCAGTACTTC. It is translated as CASISGGGGSYEQYF.

V and J are TRBV20-1 and TRBJ1-1; no clear D gene. The CDR3 is made up of 13 amino acids. CDR1 is DFQATT and CDR2 is SNEGSKA in the germline V gene (reference sequence). V gave up 5 bases and J gave up 1 base, with 11 bases separating them. The CDR3 DNA is TGCAGTGCTTCCCCGAATTGGAACACTGAAGCTTTCTTT. It specifies CSASPNWNTEAFF.

This clonotype has more than one count but fewer than ten. The V call is TRBV19, the J call TRBJ2-1; the D gene is possibly TRBD2 (5 bases). The germline CDR1 and CDR2 sequences are LNHDA and SQIVND (reference sequence). The length of the CDR3 is 15 residues. The V gene lost 1 base and the J gene lost 7 bases, with 14 bases spanning the gap. CDR3 sequence (DNA): TGTGCCAGTAGTATAGGAGGGTTCCGTGGGAATGAGCAGTTCTTC. It codes for CASSIGGFRGNEQFF. The full variable domain, in which reference TRBV19 and TRBJ2-1 provide the parts outside the CDR3, is DGGITQSPKYLFRKEGQNVTLSCEQNLNHDAMYWYRQDPGQGLRLIYYSQIVNDFQKGDIAEGYSVSREKKESFPLTVTSAQKNPTAFYLCASSIGGFRGNEQFFGPGTRLTVL.

The rearrangement links TRBV7-9 to TRBJ1-2; 9 bases are shared with TRBD1. Germline V gene data show CDR1 as SEHNR and CDR2 as FQNEAQ (reference sequence). The V gene end was trimmed by 4 bases and the J gene end by 6 bases; junction bases not matched to a gene: 3. The CDR3 is 13 residues long. The CDR3 sequence: CASSSHRGHGYTF. The CDR3 DNA is TGTGCCAGCAGCTCTCACAGGGGGCATGGCTACACCTTC.

To note about this clonotype: At one boundary the junction diverges from the germline segment, which might be a read error. The rearrangement links TRBV4-1 to TRBJ2-7; TRBD2 aligns across 8 bases. In germline, CDR1 is MGHRA, CDR2 YSYEKL. This CDR3 has 15 amino acids. CDR3 sequence reads: CANSQEIGTSSEQYF. CDR3 sequence (DNA): TGCGCCAACAGCCAAGAAATTGGGACTAGTAGCGAGCAGTACTTC.

This chain uses TRBV30 with TRBJ2-2; unclear D gene. CDR1 is GTSNPN and CDR2 is SVGIG in the germline V gene (reference sequence). V was clipped by 2 bases and J by 2 bases, with 9 bases between them. This CDR3 contains 14 residues. Here the CDR3 DNA reads TGTGCCTGGAGTAAAAGCGTCAACACCGGGGAGCTGTTTTTT. Translated, it gives CAWSKSVNTGELFF.

This clonotype was detected only a few times. This sequence joins TRBV5-1 and TRBJ2-6; no firm D call. The V and J ends lost 1 base and 2 bases respectively, with 7 bases between them. Germline V gene sequence: CDR1 SGHRS, CDR2 YFSETQ. The CDR3 contains 15 residues. DNA of the CDR3: TGCGCCAGCAGCTTGCCCTCAACTGGGGCCAACGTCCTGACTTTC. The encoded protein is CASSLPSTGANVLTF.

The chain has TRBV11-2 and TRBJ2-3; the D gene is possibly TRBD2 (5 bases). Germline lookup yields CDR1 SGHAT and CDR2 FQNNGV. Trimming pared 5 bases from V and 2 bases from J, leaving 20 bases between. CDR3 length: 17 amino acids. The DNA for the CDR3 is TGTGCCAGCAGCCCGCAACGACCGGGGATGGTCACAGATACGCAGTATTTT. It translates to CASSPQRPGMVTDTQYF.

The CDR3 sequence is CASSETLRGMNTEAFF. The CDR3 DNA is TGTGCCAGCAGTGAGACGTTGCGGGGGATGAACACTGAAGCTTTCTTT. The genes are TRBV2 and TRBJ1-1; D may be TRBD1 (5 bases). This CDR3 is built from 16 residues. The V end was cut by 3 bases, the J end by 0 bases, with 14 bases between. CDR1 and CDR2 from the germline V gene are SNHLY and FYNNEI.

The chain joins TRBV7-3 to TRBJ2-5; D is possibly TRBD2 (6 bases). Looked up from germline, CDR1 is SGHTA and CDR2 is FQGTGA. Trimming took 2 bases from V and 4 from J, leaving 11 bases between them. This CDR3 comprises 14 residues. CDR3 sequence reads: CASSLGGAGETQYF. The CDR3, as DNA: TGTGCCAGCAGCTTAGGAGGAGCGGGAGAGACCCAGTACTTC.

This clonotype turned up a few times. The chain has TRBV11-2 and TRBJ2-5; D is perhaps TRBD1 or TRBD2 (5 bases each). The CDR3 contains 17 residues. Germline V gene sequence: CDR1 SGHAT, CDR2 FQNNGV. With 5 bases removed from V and 2 bases from J, the gap between germline ends came to 21 bases. CDR3 bases: TGTGCCAGCAGCGGATCGATCCACCCGAGGGGACAAGAGACCCAGTACTTC. Translating it yields CASSGSIHPRGQETQYF.

The genes are TRBV12-3 or TRBV12-4 and TRBJ1-1; D ambiguous. Trimming cost V 2 bases and J 8 bases, with 12 bases left between them. This CDR3 region has 13 residues. CDR3 DNA: TGTGCCAGCAGTTTACCGGGCCAGATAGAAGCTTTCTTT. Translated, it gives CASSLPGQIEAFF.

This clonotype was detected only a few times. The V gene is TRBV3-1, the J gene TRBJ1-2; TRBD1 is a possible D gene (6 bases). Trimming left V 1 base short and J 5 bases short, with 14 bases between. Germline V lookup: CDR1 LGHDT, CDR2 YNNKEL (reference sequence). This CDR3 is 15 amino acids long. For the CDR3, the DNA is TGTGCCAGCAGCCAAGGACAGGTGCCGGCTTATGGCTACACCTTC. It translates to CASSQGQVPAYGYTF.

The chain links TRBV5-5 to TRBJ1-1, with unresolved D. V was trimmed by 2 bases and J by 2 bases, leaving 10 bases between them. The germline V gene encodes CDR1 SGHKS and CDR2 YYEKEE (reference sequence). CDR3 length: 14 amino acids. The CDR3 sequence is CASSFSRQNTEAFF. DNA for the CDR3: TGTGCCAGCAGCTTTTCTCGTCAAAACACTGAAGCTTTCTTT.

The CDR3 is CSVALSGNQPQHF. The CDR3, as DNA: TGCAGCGTTGCTCTTTCGGGCAATCAGCCCCAGCATTTT. The chain has TRBV29-1 and TRBJ1-5; D not certain. V was shortened by 4 bases and J by 2 bases, with 9 bases between the two germline ends. Germline V gene sequence: CDR1 SQVTM, CDR2 ANQGSEA. The CDR3 is 13 residues long.

This clonotype was picked up a small number of times. This rearrangement joins TRBV27 to TRBJ2-1; D might be TRBD2 (6 bases). The CDR3 totals 14 residues. Germline CDR1 and CDR2: MNHEY and SMNVEV (reference sequence). The V gene lost 9 bases and the J gene lost 3 bases, with 15 bases spanning the gap. The CDR3 nucleotides are TGTGCCAGTCGGCGGGGAACTAACTACAATGAGCAGTTCTTC. Its protein is CASRRGTNYNEQFF.

The chain employs TRBV2 and TRBJ1-1; D might be TRBD1 (5 bases). Trimming left V 4 bases short and J 2 bases short, with 14 bases between. The CDR3 loop spans 15 amino acids. Germline V gives CDR1 SNHLY, CDR2 FYNNEI. The CDR3 coding sequence is TGTGCCAGCAGTGGGGACTACACAGCTAACACTGAAGCTTTCTTT. Translation: CASSGDYTANTEAFF. The variable domain in full, with the rest retrieved from reference TRBV2 and TRBJ1-1, is EPEVTQTPSHQVTQMGQEVILRCVPISNHLYFYWYRQILGQKVEFLVSFYNNEISEKSEIFDDQFSVERPDGSNFTLKIRSTKLEDSAMYFCASSGDYTANTEAFFGQGTRLTVV.